The 17 T cell receptor beta chains below were found in one sample sequenced in a study of T cell changes during pregnancy in multiple sclerosis. Using immunoSEQ multiplex PCR, the repertoire was profiled, and TCRdb retains in-frame clones only, with some absent. The data show some 100,000 clones, around 94% seen once. The source was peripheral blood, collected in the second trimester of pregnancy. The source is a female donor with multiple sclerosis, enrolled in a pregnancy study.

This chain uses TRBV5-1 with TRBJ1-4; no definite D call. The CDR3 contains 15 residues. Trimming stripped 0 bases from V and 10 bases from J, with 16 bases between. Germline loops: CDR1 SGHRS, CDR2 YFSETQ. The CDR3 coding sequence is TGCGCCAGCAGCTTGGACGGCCCGACGCGAGGAAAACTGTTTTTT. Its translation: CASSLDGPTRGKLFF.

The chain has TRBV28 and TRBJ1-2; no firm D call. Between the trimmed V and J ends, which lost 2 bases and 5 bases, there was a span of 12 bases. Per germline, CDR1 MDHEN and CDR2 SYDVKM. The CDR3 spans 14 residues. CDR3 residues: CASSLPDGRYGYTF. In DNA, the CDR3 is TGTGCCAGCAGTTTACCTGACGGCAGGTATGGCTACACCTTC.

The V gene is TRBV10-3, the J gene TRBJ2-5; the match to TRBD1 covers 8 bases. V shed 6 bases, J shed 4 bases, and the junction held 7 bases outside the gene matches. CDR1 is ENHRY, CDR2 SYGVKD, per germline. CDR3 size: 14 residues. The CDR3 spells CAIRAGGAGETQYF. As DNA, the CDR3 is TGTGCCATCAGGGCAGGGGGCGCGGGAGAGACCCAGTACTTC.

The J gene is TRBJ1-6, the V gene TRBV5-1; possibly TRBD1 for D (5 bases). Germline assignment: CDR1 SGHRS and CDR2 YFSETQ. The V end lost 0 bases, the J end lost 5 bases, and 12 bases lay between the germline ends. The CDR3 covers 16 residues. CDR3 residues: CASSLAQGGDNSPLHF. In DNA, the CDR3 is TGCGCCAGCAGCTTGGCCCAGGGAGGAGATAATTCACCCCTCCACTTT.

The V and J genes are TRBV7-9 and TRBJ1-5, with 11 bases lining up with TRBD1. CDR3 size: 18 residues. V shed 1 base, J shed 3 bases, and the junction held 8 bases outside the gene matches. Germline CDR1 is SEHNR and CDR2 is FQNEAQ (reference sequence). The CDR3 protein is CASSLVSGTGGYNQPQHF. CDR3 bases: TGTGCCAGCAGCTTAGTGTCGGGGACAGGGGGTTACAATCAGCCCCAGCATTTT.

In the case of this clone: The same CDR3 is also encoded by other DNA sequences in this sample. The CDR3 loop is CASSLDRGSYEQYF. CDR3 nucleotides: TGCGCCAGCAGCTTGGACAGGGGGAGTTACGAGCAGTACTTC. V is TRBV5-1 and J is TRBJ2-7, with TRBD1 identical over 8 bases. The CDR3 contains 14 residues. Germline-derived CDR1 and CDR2 are SGHRS and YFSETQ. V shed 0 bases and J 4 bases; nucleotides not matched to a gene: 3.

The V call is TRBV5-6, the J call TRBJ2-5; 8 bases map to TRBD1. The V segment lost 5 bases and the J segment 4 bases; nucleotides outside the gene matches: 7. CDR1 and CDR2 from the germline V gene are SGHDT and YYEEEE. The CDR3 has 14 residues. The DNA for the CDR3 is TGTGCCAGCAGTACTGCAGGGGGCCGAGAGACCCAGTACTTC. Protein sequence: CASSTAGGRETQYF.

In this sample, this clone turned up once. The V and J genes are TRBV2 and TRBJ1-3, with D possibly TRBD1 on 5 matching bases. V lost 4 bases and J 0 bases, leaving 13 bases between the germline ends. The V gene's germline CDR1 is SNHLY and CDR2 FYNNEI. The CDR3 has 16 amino acids. The DNA of the CDR3 is TGTGCCAGCAGTGCAAATCGGGGGGACTCTGGAAACACCATATATTTT. Protein sequence: CASSANRGDSGNTIYF.

The rearrangement links TRBV19 to TRBJ1-1; D remains ambiguous. CDR1 and CDR2 (germline): LNHDA, SQIVND (reference sequence). Trimming left V 4 bases short and J 1 base short, with 4 bases between. The CDR3 totals 12 residues. In DNA, the CDR3 is TGTGCCAGTAGTACAGGGAACACTGAAGCTTTCTTT. Translation: CASSTGNTEAFF. Combining the CDR3 with reference TRBV19 and TRBJ1-1 gives the whole variable domain DGGITQSPKYLFRKEGQNVTLSCEQNLNHDAMYWYRQDPGQGLRLIYYSQIVNDFQKGDIAEGYSVSREKKESFPLTVTSAQKNPTAFYLCASSTGNTEAFFGQGTRLTVV.

The rearrangement joins TRBV19 to TRBJ1-3; no firm D call. V lost 5 bases to trimming and J lost 0 bases, with 14 bases between them. The CDR3 consists of 16 residues. Germline CDR1 and CDR2: LNHDA and SQIVND (reference sequence). Here the CDR3 reads CASSFRGGISGNTIYF. CDR3 nucleotide sequence: TGTGCCAGTAGTTTTCGAGGCGGAATCTCTGGAAACACCATATATTTT.

This clone was recorded once. The V call is TRBV14, the J call TRBJ2-3, with D possibly being TRBD1 (7 bases). Between the trimmed V and J ends, which lost 4 bases and 6 bases, there was a span of 17 bases. Germline loops: CDR1 SGHDN, CDR2 FVKESK. This CDR3 region has 15 residues. For the CDR3, the DNA is TGTGCCAGCAGCCCCCCAGGGGGGACCTGGGATACGCAGTATTTT. Its translation is CASSPPGGTWDTQYF.

The gene calls are TRBV5-6 and TRBJ2-1; a possible D gene is TRBD2 (5 bases). The germline V gene has CDR1 SGHDT and CDR2 YYEEEE. This CDR3 spans 16 amino acids. V was shortened by 4 bases and J by 2 bases, with 16 bases between the two germline ends. CDR3 in amino acids: CASSPPIKRPYNEQFF. CDR3 coding DNA: TGTGCCAGCAGCCCACCCATAAAGCGGCCCTACAATGAGCAGTTCTTC.

The rearrangement joins TRBV6-5 to TRBJ1-2, with a possible D match to TRBD1 (6 bases). V lost 7 bases and J 5 bases, leaving 17 bases between the germline ends. The V gene's germline CDR1 is MNHEY and CDR2 SVGAGI. The CDR3 totals 14 residues. The CDR3 loop reads CASTGLDRKYGYTF. As DNA, the CDR3 is TGTGCCAGCACGGGTCTGGACAGAAAGTATGGCTACACCTTC.

The chain recombines TRBV10-3 with TRBJ2-1, with 8 bases that match TRBD1. J gave up 0 bases and V 6 bases, and 10 bases lay outside the gene matches. The CDR3 covers 17 residues. Germline V gene sequence: CDR1 ENHRY, CDR2 SYGVKD. This CDR3 reads CAISERQGPLSYNEQFF. The CDR3 DNA sequence: TGTGCCATCAGCGAACGACAGGGGCCACTCTCCTACAATGAGCAGTTCTTC.

In nucleotides, the CDR3 is TGTGCCAGCTCTCTCACTTTGACAGGGAACTATGGCTACACCTTC. Translating it yields CASSLTLTGNYGYTF. This chain links TRBV18 with TRBJ1-2; 7 nucleotides line up with TRBD1. V lost 6 bases and J lost 2; bases outside the gene matches: 9. CDR1 is KGHSH and CDR2 is LQKENI in the germline V gene. The CDR3 length is 15 residues.

The chain carries TRBV28 and TRBJ1-2; 7 bases map to TRBD1. The germline gives CDR1 MDHEN, CDR2 SYDVKM. V lost 6 bases, J lost 3 bases, and 10 bases stayed unmatched. The CDR3 totals 15 residues. CDR3 nucleotide sequence: TGTGCCAGCAGACCACAGAACAGGGGATACTATGGCTACACCTTC. Amino acids: CASRPQNRGYYGYTF.

The chain couples TRBV16 to TRBJ2-3; no reliable D call. The CDR3 totals 17 residues. Germline V gives CDR1 KGHSY, CDR2 FQNENV. V was clipped by 0 bases and J by 0 bases, with 13 bases between them. CDR3 DNA sequence: TGTGCCAGCAGCCAATCAAGAGACACTTCTAGCACAGATACGCAGTATTTT. Its protein product is CASSQSRDTSSTDTQYF.